This T cell receptor (beta chain) was sequenced in a study of T cell repertoires in cytomegalovirus infection. Study context: Public TCR beta signatures provided an indication of both CMV infection and a matching HLA type.

Study-wide points: Cumulative frequency of public TCR beta families picked out carriers of CMV plus the relevant HLA. Within the response measured ex vivo, HLA-C-restricted CMV-specific TCR beta clonotypes were dominant.

Remarks on this clonotype: As yet, its antigen is unknown. One end of the junction fails to match germline, which may point to a read error.

TCRdb itself ran the reads through MiXCR, one entry per CDR3 protein. Among 350,000 to 500,000 distinct CDR3 sequences listed, 25% to 40% were seen once. Sequenced input: PBMCs. This clonotype originated in a human donor in good health (CMV status not recorded). Some clones in this sample may be carry-over from other donors' samples.

This chain's CDR3 is CSAREANQPQPF. CDR3 DNA sequence: TGCAGTGCTAGAGAGGCAAATCAGCCCCAGCCTTTT. V gene TRBV20-1 combines with J gene TRBJ1-5, with D unclear. This CDR3 has 12 residues. The germline CDR1 and CDR2 sequences are DFQATT and SNEGSKA (reference sequence).